Below are 8 T cell receptor beta chains sequenced from a single sample in a study of blood T cell repertoires in COVID-19 (dated by TCRdb to 2018 to 2020). Preparation of the library involved the immunoSEQ multiplex PCR assay. Held by TCRdb, this immuneACCESS table contains in-frame sequences only and omits some clones. Under half of the omission traces to an unresolved V gene where checked; the cause of the rest is unknown. In all, the sample holds 270,000 or so clones, and 65% to 90% of those were seen once. The ten most abundant clones make up approximately 12% of the sample. Material: peripheral blood. These receptors all stem from a human donor in a cohort sampled during active COVID-19.

V gene TRBV7-9 combines with J gene TRBJ1-1; 9 bases are shared with TRBD1. Germline CDR1 reads SEHNR; CDR2 reads FQNEAQ (reference sequence). CDR3 size: 17 residues. V shed 3 bases and J 1 base; nucleotides not matched to a gene: 9. The DNA for the CDR3 is TGTGCCAGCAGCTTTCAAACGGGACAGGGTTCGAACACTGAAGCTTTCTTT. As protein: CASSFQTGQGSNTEAFF.

J is TRBJ2-7 and V is TRBV19; 11 bases are a match to TRBD2. Per germline, CDR1 LNHDA and CDR2 SQIVND (reference sequence). The CDR3 consists of 16 residues. V was clipped by 6 bases and J by 0 bases; unmatched bases: 7. The chain's CDR3 is CASRRTSGPSSYEQYF. The CDR3 nucleotides are TGTGCCAGTAGAAGGACTAGCGGGCCTAGCTCCTACGAGCAGTACTTC.

The J gene is TRBJ2-2, the V gene TRBV27, with 11 bases matching TRBD2. The V segment lost 2 bases and the J segment 1 base; nucleotides outside the gene matches: 3. Germline loops: CDR1 MNHEY, CDR2 SMNVEV (reference sequence). CDR3 length: 17 amino acids. CDR3 sequence reads: CASSLPGLAGNTGELFF. CDR3 coding DNA: TGTGCCAGCAGTTTACCAGGACTAGCGGGGAACACCGGGGAGCTGTTTTTT.

The CDR3: CASSSQGVPRNEQFF. CDR3 nucleotide sequence: TGTGCCAGTAGTTCGCAGGGGGTCCCTCGGAATGAGCAGTTCTTC. The chain links TRBV19 to TRBJ2-1, with 7 bases identical to TRBD1. There are 15 residues in the CDR3. From germline, CDR1 is LNHDA and CDR2 SQIVND (reference sequence). The junction had 11 bases not matched to a gene; V was cut back by 5 bases and J by 7 bases.

The V gene is TRBV3-1 (or the pseudogene TRBV3-2), the J gene TRBJ1-4, with TRBD1 matching over 7 bases. The CDR3 is 12 residues long. V trimming: 8 bases; J trimming: 6 bases; junction bases outside the gene matches: 3. The germline gives CDR1 LGHDT, CDR2 YNNKEL (reference sequence). Written as DNA, the CDR3 is TGTGCCAGCGGGACAGTAGATGAAAAACTGTTTTTT. Encoded protein: CASGTVDEKLFF.

V is TRBV19 and J is TRBJ1-2, with D possibly TRBD1 on 5 matching bases. V was trimmed by 9 bases and J by 0 bases, leaving 17 bases between them. The germline gives CDR1 LNHDA, CDR2 SQIVND (reference sequence). The length of the CDR3 is 15 residues. CDR3 DNA sequence: TGTGCCAGCGCCCCCGCAGGGACTTCTAACTATGGCTACACCTTC. Its translation: CASAPAGTSNYGYTF.

V is TRBV6-6 and J is TRBJ1-2; 8 positions match TRBD1. The CDR3 runs to 18 residues. The trim removed 5 bases at V and 6 bases at J, leaving 20 bases unmatched. From germline, CDR1 is MNHNY and CDR2 SVGAGI (reference sequence). CDR3 bases: TGTGCCAGCAGTCCACCCTACGCCCAACGTGGACAGGGCAATGGCTACACCTTC. It codes for CASSPPYAQRGQGNGYTF.

In its sample, this clone was seen once. The V gene is TRBV7-9, the J gene TRBJ2-3; TRBD1 is a possible D gene (6 bases). Per germline, CDR1 SEHNR and CDR2 FQNEAQ (reference sequence). V gave up 7 bases and J gave up 2 bases, with 13 bases separating them. The CDR3 sequence is 14 residues long. In nucleotides, the CDR3 is TGTGCCAGCAACCAGGGGTATTTCACAGATACGCAGTATTTT. This gives the protein CASNQGYFTDTQYF.